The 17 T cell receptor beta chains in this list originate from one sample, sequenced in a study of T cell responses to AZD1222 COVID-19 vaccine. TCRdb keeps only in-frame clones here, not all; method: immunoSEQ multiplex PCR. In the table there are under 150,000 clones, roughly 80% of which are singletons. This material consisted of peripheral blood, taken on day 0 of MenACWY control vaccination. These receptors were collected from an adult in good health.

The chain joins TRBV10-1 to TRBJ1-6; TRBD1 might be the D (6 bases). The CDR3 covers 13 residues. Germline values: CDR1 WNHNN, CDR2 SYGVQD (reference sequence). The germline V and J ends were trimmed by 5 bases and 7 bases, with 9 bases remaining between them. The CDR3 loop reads CASSPDRNSPLHF. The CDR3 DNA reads TGCGCCAGCAGTCCGGACAGAAATTCACCCCTCCACTTT.

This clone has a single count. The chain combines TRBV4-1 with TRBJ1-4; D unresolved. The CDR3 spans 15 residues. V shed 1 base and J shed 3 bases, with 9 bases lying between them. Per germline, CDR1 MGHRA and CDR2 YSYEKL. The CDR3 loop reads CASSQVLLANEKLFF. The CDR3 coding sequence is TGCGCCAGCAGCCAAGTCCTCCTAGCTAATGAAAAACTGTTTTTT.

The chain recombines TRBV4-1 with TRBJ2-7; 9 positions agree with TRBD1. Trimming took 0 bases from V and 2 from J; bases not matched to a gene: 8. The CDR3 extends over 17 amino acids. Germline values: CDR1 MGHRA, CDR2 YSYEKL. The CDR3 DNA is TGCGCCAGCAGCCAAGATTTGAGGGGACAGGGTGCCTACGAGCAGTACTTC. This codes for CASSQDLRGQGAYEQYF.

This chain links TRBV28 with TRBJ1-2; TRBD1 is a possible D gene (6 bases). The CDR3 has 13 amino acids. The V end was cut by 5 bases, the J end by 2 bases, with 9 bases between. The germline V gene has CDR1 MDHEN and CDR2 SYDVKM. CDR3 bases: TGTGCCAGCAGTATCACAGGGAACTATGGCTACACCTTC. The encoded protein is CASSITGNYGYTF.

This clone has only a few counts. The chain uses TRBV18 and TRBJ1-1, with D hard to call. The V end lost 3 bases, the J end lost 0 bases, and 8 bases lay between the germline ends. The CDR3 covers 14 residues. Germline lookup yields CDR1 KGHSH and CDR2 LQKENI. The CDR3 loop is CASSPTNMNTEAFF. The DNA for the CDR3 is TGTGCCAGCTCACCGACGAACATGAACACTGAAGCTTTCTTT.

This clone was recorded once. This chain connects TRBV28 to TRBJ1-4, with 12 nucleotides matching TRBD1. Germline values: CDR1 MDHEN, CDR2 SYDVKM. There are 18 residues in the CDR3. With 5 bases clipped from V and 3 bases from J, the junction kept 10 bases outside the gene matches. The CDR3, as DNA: TGTGCCAGCAGTCGGGGACAGGGGGCTGGGTTGGCTAATGAAAAACTGTTTTTT. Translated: CASSRGQGAGLANEKLFF.

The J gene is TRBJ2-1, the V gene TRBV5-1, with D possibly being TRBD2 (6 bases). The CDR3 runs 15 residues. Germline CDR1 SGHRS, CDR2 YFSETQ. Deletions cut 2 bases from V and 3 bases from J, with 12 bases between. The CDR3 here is CASSFGAGLYNEQFF. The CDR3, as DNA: TGCGCCAGCAGCTTTGGGGCGGGGCTCTACAATGAGCAGTTCTTC.

The CDR3 coding sequence is TGTGCCACCCCCTATGGTAACAACTCTCACTATGGCTACACCTTC. This sequence encodes CATPYGNNSHYGYTF. V usage is TRBV7-9 and J usage is TRBJ1-2; D call uncertain. From germline, CDR1 is SEHNR and CDR2 FQNEAQ (reference sequence). V was pared by 10 bases and J by 3 bases, with 21 bases between. The CDR3 contains 15 residues.

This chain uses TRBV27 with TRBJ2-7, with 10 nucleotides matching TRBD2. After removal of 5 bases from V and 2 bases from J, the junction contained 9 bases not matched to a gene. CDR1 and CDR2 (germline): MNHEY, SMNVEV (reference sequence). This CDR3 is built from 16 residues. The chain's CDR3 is CASSPLPLAGAYEQYF. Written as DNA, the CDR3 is TGTGCCAGCAGTCCCCTCCCGCTAGCGGGGGCCTACGAGCAGTACTTC.

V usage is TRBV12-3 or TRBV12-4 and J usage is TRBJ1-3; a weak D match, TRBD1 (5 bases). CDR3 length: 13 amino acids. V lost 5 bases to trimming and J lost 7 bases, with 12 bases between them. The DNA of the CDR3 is TGTGCCAGCAGTCCCCCCGGGGGTAACACCATATATTTT. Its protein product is CASSPPGGNTIYF.

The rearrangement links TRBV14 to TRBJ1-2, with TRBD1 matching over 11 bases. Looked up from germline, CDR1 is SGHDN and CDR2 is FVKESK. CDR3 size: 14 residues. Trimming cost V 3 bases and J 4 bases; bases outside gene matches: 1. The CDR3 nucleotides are TGTGCCAGCAGCCAGGGGACAGGGGGCTATGGCTACACCTTC. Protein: CASSQGTGGYGYTF.

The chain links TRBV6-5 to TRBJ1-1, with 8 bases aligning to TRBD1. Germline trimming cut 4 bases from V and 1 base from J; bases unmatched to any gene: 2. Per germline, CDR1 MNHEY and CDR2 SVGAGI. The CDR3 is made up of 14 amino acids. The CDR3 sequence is CASSFGQGNTEAFF. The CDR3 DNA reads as TGTGCCAGCAGTTTCGGACAGGGGAACACTGAAGCTTTCTTT.

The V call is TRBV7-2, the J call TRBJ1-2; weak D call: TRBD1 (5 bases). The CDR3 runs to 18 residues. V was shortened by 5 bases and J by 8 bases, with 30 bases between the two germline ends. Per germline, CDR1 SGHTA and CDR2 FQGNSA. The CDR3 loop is CASSLSGTAGGAPGGYTF. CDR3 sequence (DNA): TGTGCCAGCAGCCTCTCTGGGACTGCGGGAGGAGCCCCAGGCGGCTACACCTTC.

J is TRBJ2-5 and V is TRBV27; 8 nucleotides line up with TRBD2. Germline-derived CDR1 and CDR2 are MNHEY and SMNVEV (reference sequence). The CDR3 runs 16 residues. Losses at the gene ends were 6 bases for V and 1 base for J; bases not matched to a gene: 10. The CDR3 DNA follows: TGTGCCAGCAGAGGAGGCGGGCGGGGGGCCCAAGAGACCCAGTACTTC. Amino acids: CASRGGGRGAQETQYF.

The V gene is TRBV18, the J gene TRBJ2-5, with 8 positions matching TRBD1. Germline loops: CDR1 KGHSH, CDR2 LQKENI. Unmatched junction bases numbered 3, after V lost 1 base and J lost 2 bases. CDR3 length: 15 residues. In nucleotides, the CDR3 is TGTGCCAGCTCACCACAACACAGGGGGCAAGAGACCCAGTACTTC. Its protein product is CASSPQHRGQETQYF.

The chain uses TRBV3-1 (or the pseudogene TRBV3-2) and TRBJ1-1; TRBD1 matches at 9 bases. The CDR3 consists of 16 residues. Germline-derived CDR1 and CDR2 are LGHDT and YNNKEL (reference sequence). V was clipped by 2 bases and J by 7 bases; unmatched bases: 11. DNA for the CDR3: TGTGCCAGCAGCCAAAAATCCAGGACAGGGGTGGGTGAAGCTTTCTTT. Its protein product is CASSQKSRTGVGEAFF.

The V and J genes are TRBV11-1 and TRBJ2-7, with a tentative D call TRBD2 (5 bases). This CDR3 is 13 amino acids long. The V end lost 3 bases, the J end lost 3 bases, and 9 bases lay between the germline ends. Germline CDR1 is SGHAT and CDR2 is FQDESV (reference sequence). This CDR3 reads CASSLDLGYEQYV. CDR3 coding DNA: TGTGCCAGCAGCTTGGACTTAGGCTACGAGCAGTACGTC.